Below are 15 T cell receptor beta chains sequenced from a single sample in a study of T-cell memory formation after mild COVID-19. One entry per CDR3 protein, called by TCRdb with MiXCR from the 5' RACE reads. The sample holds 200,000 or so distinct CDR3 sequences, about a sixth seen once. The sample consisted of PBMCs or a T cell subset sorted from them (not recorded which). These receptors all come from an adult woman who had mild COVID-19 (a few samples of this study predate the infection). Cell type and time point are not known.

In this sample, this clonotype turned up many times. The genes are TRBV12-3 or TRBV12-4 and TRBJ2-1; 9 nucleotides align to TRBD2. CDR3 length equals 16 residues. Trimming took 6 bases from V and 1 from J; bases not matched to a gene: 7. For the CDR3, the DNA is TGTGCCAGCAGAGCTAGCGGGGCCTTATCCTACAATGAGCAGTTCTTC. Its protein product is CASRASGALSYNEQFF.

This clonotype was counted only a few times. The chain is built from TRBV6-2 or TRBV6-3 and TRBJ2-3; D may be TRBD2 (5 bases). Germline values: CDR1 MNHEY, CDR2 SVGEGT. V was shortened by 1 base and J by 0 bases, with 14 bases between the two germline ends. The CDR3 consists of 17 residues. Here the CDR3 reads CASSYFAGSESTDTQYF. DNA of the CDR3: TGTGCCAGCAGTTACTTTGCGGGTAGCGAGAGCACAGATACGCAGTATTTT.

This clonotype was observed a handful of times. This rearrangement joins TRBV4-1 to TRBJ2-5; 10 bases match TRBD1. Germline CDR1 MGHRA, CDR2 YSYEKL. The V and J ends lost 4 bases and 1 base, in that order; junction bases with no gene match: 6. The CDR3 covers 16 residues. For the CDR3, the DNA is TGCGCCAGCAGCCCCCAGACAGGGGGCCCCCAAGAGACCCAGTACTTC. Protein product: CASSPQTGGPQETQYF.

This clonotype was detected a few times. CDR3 sequence: CSARQPLQVDEQYF. The CDR3 region has the DNA TGCAGTGCACGTCAGCCTCTTCAGGTGGACGAGCAGTACTTC. J is TRBJ2-7 and V is TRBV20-1; no reliable D call. Per germline, CDR1 DFQATT and CDR2 SNEGSKA (reference sequence). The germline V and J ends were trimmed by 6 bases and 5 bases, with 20 bases remaining between them. CDR3 length equals 14 residues.

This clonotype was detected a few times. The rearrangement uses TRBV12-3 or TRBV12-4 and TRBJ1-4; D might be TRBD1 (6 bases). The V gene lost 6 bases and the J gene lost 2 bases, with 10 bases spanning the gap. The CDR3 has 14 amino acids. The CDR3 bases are TGTGCCAGCAGCACAGGGTGGACTAATGAAAAACTGTTTTTT. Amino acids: CASSTGWTNEKLFF.

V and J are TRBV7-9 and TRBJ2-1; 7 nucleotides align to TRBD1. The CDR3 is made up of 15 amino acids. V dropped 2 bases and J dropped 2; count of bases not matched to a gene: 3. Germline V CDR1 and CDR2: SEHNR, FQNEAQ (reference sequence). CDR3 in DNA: TGTGCCAGCAGCTTAAAGGGACAGACCTACAATGAGCAGTTCTTC. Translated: CASSLKGQTYNEQFF.

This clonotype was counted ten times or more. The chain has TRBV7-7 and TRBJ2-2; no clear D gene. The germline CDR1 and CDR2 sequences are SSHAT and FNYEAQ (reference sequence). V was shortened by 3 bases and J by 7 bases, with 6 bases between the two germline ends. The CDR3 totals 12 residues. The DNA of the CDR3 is TGTGCCAGCAGCTTCGAGAGCGGGGAGCTGTTTTTT. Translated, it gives CASSFESGELFF.

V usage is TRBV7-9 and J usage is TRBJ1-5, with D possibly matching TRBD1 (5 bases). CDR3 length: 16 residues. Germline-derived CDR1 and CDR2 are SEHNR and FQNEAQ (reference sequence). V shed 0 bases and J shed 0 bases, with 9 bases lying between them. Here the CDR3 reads CASSLAGQGSNQPQHF. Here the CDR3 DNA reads TGTGCCAGCAGCTTAGCTGGTCAGGGTAGCAATCAGCCCCAGCATTTT. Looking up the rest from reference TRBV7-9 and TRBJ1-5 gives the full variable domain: DTGVSQNPRHKITKRGQNVTFRCDPISEHNRLYWYRQTLGQGPEFLTYFQNEAQLEKSRLLSDRFSAERPKGSFSTLEIQRTEQGDSAMYLCASSLAGQGSNQPQHFGDGTRLSIL.

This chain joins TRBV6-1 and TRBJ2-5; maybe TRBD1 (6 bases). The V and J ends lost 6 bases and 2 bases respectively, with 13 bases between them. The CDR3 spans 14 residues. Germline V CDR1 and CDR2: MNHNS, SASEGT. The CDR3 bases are TGTGCCAGCAGGGATAGGACAGAGCAAGAGACCCAGTACTTC. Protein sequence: CASRDRTEQETQYF.

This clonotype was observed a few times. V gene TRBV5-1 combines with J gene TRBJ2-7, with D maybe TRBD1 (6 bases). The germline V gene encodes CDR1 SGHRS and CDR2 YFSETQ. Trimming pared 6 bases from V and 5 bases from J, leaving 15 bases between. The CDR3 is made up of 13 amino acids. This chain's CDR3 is CASNPSGHHEQYF. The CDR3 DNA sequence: TGCGCCAGCAACCCTTCGGGACACCACGAGCAGTACTTC.

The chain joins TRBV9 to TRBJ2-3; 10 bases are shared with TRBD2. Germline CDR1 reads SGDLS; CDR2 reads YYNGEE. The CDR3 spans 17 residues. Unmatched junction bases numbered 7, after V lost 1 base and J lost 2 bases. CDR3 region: CASSVSSGGANTDTQYF. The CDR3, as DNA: TGTGCCAGCAGCGTATCGAGCGGGGGGGCCAACACAGATACGCAGTATTTT.

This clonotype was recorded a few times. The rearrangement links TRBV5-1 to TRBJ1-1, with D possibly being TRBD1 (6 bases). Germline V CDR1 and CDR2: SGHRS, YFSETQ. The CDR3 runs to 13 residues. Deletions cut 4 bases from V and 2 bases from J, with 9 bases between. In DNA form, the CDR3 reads TGCGCCAGCAGCGGGGGGGCCAACACTGAAGCTTTCTTT. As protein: CASSGGANTEAFF. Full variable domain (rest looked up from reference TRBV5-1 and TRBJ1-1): KAGVTQTPRYLIKTRGQQVTLSCSPISGHRSVSWYQQTPGQGLQFLFEYFSETQRNKGNFPGRFSGRQFSNSRSEMNVSTLELGDSALYLCASSGGANTEAFFGQGTRLTVV.

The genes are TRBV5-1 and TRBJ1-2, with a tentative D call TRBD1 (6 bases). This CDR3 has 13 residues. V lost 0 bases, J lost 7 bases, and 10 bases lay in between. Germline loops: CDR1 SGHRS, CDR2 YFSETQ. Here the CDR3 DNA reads TGCGCCAGCAGCTTGGGACAGGCAGGTGGCTACACCTTC. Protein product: CASSLGQAGGYTF.

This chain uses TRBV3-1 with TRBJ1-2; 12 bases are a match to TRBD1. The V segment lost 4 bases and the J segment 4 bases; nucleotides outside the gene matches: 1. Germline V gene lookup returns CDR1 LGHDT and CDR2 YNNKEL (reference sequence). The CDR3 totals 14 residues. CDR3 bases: TGTGCCAGCAGCCGGGGACAGGGGGCCTATGGCTACACCTTC. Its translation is CASSRGQGAYGYTF.

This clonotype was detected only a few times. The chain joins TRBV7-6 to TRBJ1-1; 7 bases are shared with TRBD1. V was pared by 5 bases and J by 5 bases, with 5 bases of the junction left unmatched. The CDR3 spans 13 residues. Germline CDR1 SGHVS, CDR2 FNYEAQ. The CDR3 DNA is TGTGCCAGCAGCCAGATACAGGGGACTGAAGCTTTCTTT. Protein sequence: CASSQIQGTEAFF. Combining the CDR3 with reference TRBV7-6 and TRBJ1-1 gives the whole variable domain GAGVSQSPRYKVTKRGQDVALRCDPISGHVSLYWYRQALGQGPEFLTYFNYEAQQDKSGLPNDRFSAERPEGSISTLTIQRTEQRDSAMYRCASSQIQGTEAFFGQGTRLTVV.